This T cell receptor (beta chain) comes out of a study of early T cells in non-severe SARS-CoV-2 infection. CDR1 and CDR2 from the germline V gene are SGHRS and YFSETQ. Trimming took 2 bases from V and 0 from J, leaving 10 bases between them. The CDR3 is 15 amino acids. Attachment of unique molecular identifiers to individual cDNA molecules was performed. TCRdb passed the 5' RACE reads through MiXCR, listing each CDR3 protein once. This table has some 81,000 distinct CDR3 sequences, 9% to 10% appearing once. The table lists this clonotype with many counts. The chain employs TRBV5-1 and TRBJ2-3, with D unclear. The source material was whole blood. The receptor was isolated from an adult who was a healthcare worker with PCR-confirmed SARS-CoV-2 infection or an uninfected control (not recorded which). CDR3 sequence (DNA): TGCGCCAGCAGCTTACAGAGATTTAGCACAGATACGCAGTATTTT. This codes for CASSLQRFSTDTQYF.